The entry that follows covers one T cell receptor beta chain sequence. Its antigen is unknown. Base-call qualities are not available, and no considerably larger clone is one nucleotide away. Libraries were built with the immunoSEQ multiplex PCR assay. Processing in the source paper ran as follows. A statistical classification framework was built for diagnosing cytomegalovirus status from the catalog of TCR beta chain sequences. This is the immuneACCESS table as TCRdb keeps it, with only in-frame sequences that have V and J called. A part of the clones is gone; compared with another copy, unresolved V genes explain less than half, and the rest is unexplained. From that table come the V and J calls and clone size; the DNA was used to work out D and trimming. The sample data list about 200,000 clones, and 88% of these were observed just once. The biggest ten clones account for approximately 2.9% of the sample.

The CDR3 starts with the cysteine, ends with the phenylalanine, and has 17 residues. CDR3 DNA only is kept here, 51 bases in frame from base 1. V and J are trimmed by 5 bases and 2 bases, and the gene matches miss 12 bases of the junction. The germline V gene (reference sequence) sets CDR1 to SEHNR and CDR2 to FQNEAQ. This sample was included in a study of cytomegalovirus exposure and HLA in healthy donors (dated by TCRdb to 2017 to 2019). Background for the entire study: The 650 to 750 repertoires of the first cohort and the roughly 120 validation repertoires were produced on the same platform, according to a later analysis. The study aimed to test whether signatures of past pathogen exposure could be identified by cataloging public T cell receptors. In addition to the first cohort of about 650 subjects, a separate validation cohort of approximately 130 different subjects was used. High-throughput TCR immunosequencing, statistical association of individual TCRs with disease status, and machine learning were combined to predict cytomegalovirus infection status. What the authors observed across the whole study: Of the cluster scores, roughly 93% were above 0 in a later analysis, which found that TCRs clustered in the first cohort also tended to co-occur in the 120 validation repertoires. All 120 or so repertoires were used to score co-occurrence in the validation cohort in a later analysis, because that analysis had no HLA typing for the cohort. A total of around 150 TCR beta chains were listed by the study as associated with cytomegalovirus. The authors suggested that the approach could potentially be extended to other disease states and immunological phenotypes. Three of the identified cytomegalovirus-associated TCR beta chains were confirmed in vitro to be specific for cytomegalovirus antigens. The classifier was reported to diagnose cytomegalovirus status with high specificity and sensitivity in both the original and validation cohorts. Most TCR sequences were observed very rarely across donors, whereas some public TCRs were present in many individuals.

Separate from the roughly 630-subject first cohort, the validation cohort of roughly 110 subjects was the group to which the donors belonged. In this chain, TRBV7-9 is recombined with TRBJ1-3; 7 junctional bases match TRBD1. The sample consisted of PBMCs. The receptor comes from a woman aged 18-29 years in good health and CMV-seronegative. In nucleotides, the sequence is TGTGCCAGCAGCCCAAGCTTTAGGGACAGTACTGGAAACACCATATATTTT. This encodes CASSPSFRDSTGNTIYF.